The 18 T cell receptor beta chains in this list originate from one sample, sequenced in a study of shared clonotypes between healthy human individuals. The table came from immunoSEQ multiplex PCR; TCRdb's copy has only in-frame clones and leaves some out. The data hold about 2.5 million clones, with around 92% observed a single time. Sequencing was carried out using naive CD4+ T cells from PBMCs. Documented subset: CD45RA+ positively selected. The receptors here all came from a man younger than 35 in good health. Some clones in this sample may be carry-over from other donors' samples.

V gene TRBV28 combines with J gene TRBJ2-5; TRBD2 might be the D (5 bases). Looked up from germline, CDR1 is MDHEN and CDR2 is SYDVKM. CDR3 size: 12 residues. The V end was cut by 7 bases, the J end by 5 bases, with 11 bases between. In DNA form, the CDR3 reads TGTGCCAGCAACTCGGGGTTGGAGACCCAGTACTTC. This translates into CASNSGLETQYF.

The V gene is TRBV4-3, the J gene TRBJ2-2, with D possibly matching TRBD2 (6 bases). Trimming left V 4 bases short and J 4 bases short, with 10 bases between. This CDR3 spans 14 amino acids. Per germline, CDR1 LGHNA and CDR2 YSLEER. CDR3 region: CASSRALATGELFF. Written as DNA, the CDR3 is TGCGCCAGCAGCCGGGCACTAGCCACCGGGGAGCTGTTTTTT.

The chain couples TRBV6-5 to TRBJ1-3, with TRBD1 matching over 8 bases. With 4 bases clipped from V and 4 bases from J, the junction kept 6 bases outside the gene matches. The CDR3 extends over 15 amino acids. The V gene's germline CDR1 is MNHEY and CDR2 SVGAGI. In DNA, the CDR3 is TGTGCCAGCAGTTCGACAGGGGCGACAGGAAACACCATATATTTT. Translating gives CASSSTGATGNTIYF.

This clone was picked up one time. The chain couples TRBV19 to TRBJ1-2; the D gene is possibly TRBD1 (6 bases). Germline V lookup: CDR1 LNHDA, CDR2 SQIVND (reference sequence). The CDR3 spans 17 residues. V was cut by 5 bases and J by 8 bases, with 27 bases left in between. The CDR3 bases are TGTGCCAGTAGTTCCTCCGGGACAAACACCCGGTTCGTGGGCTACACCTTC. Translation: CASSSSGTNTRFVGYTF.

The rearrangement uses TRBV28 and TRBJ2-5, with 7 bases that match TRBD1. Germline V CDR1 and CDR2: MDHEN, SYDVKM. The CDR3 totals 15 residues. V lost 4 bases, J lost 5 bases, and 10 bases stayed unmatched. The CDR3 region has the DNA TGTGCCAGCAGTTCGCCAGTAGGGGGCTGGGAGACCCAGTACTTC. Translation gives CASSSPVGGWETQYF.

As concerns this clone: Other DNA sequences within the sample encode an identical CDR3. V is TRBV28 and J is TRBJ2-7; 8 nucleotides agree with TRBD1. This CDR3 spans 12 amino acids. Germline values: CDR1 MDHEN, CDR2 SYDVKM. The V segment lost 5 bases and the J segment 3 bases; nucleotides outside the gene matches: 0. CDR3 nucleotide sequence: TGTGCCAGCAGTGGACAGGGCTACGAGCAGTACTTC. Translating gives CASSGQGYEQYF.

The chain couples TRBV7-2 to TRBJ2-3; no definite D call. The CDR3 has 14 residues. Trimming removed 2 bases at V and 2 bases at J, with 8 bases between. Germline loops: CDR1 SGHTA, CDR2 FQGNSA. DNA of the CDR3: TGTGCCAGCAGCTTAATACATCTCACAGATACGCAGTATTTT. Its translation: CASSLIHLTDTQYF.

The V and J genes are TRBV11-2 and TRBJ1-2, with 7 bases aligning to TRBD1. The CDR3 consists of 17 residues. Trimming removed 5 bases from V and 2 bases from J; junction bases left unmatched: 14. The V gene's germline CDR1 is SGHAT and CDR2 FQNNGV. For the CDR3, the DNA is TGTGCCAGCAGCCCTATAGGGGAGACAGGGCAGAACTATGGCTACACCTTC. It specifies CASSPIGETGQNYGYTF.

The chain recombines TRBV4-1 with TRBJ2-2; 14 nucleotides match TRBD2. V gave up 6 bases and J gave up 4 bases; unmatched junction bases: 7. The CDR3 consists of 17 residues. The V gene's germline CDR1 is MGHRA and CDR2 YSYEKL. The CDR3 spells CASRTGLAGEPTGELFF. CDR3 coding DNA: TGCGCCAGCAGAACGGGACTAGCGGGAGAACCCACCGGGGAGCTGTTTTTT.

The V and J genes are TRBV5-1 and TRBJ2-1, with D uncertain. Germline lookup yields CDR1 SGHRS and CDR2 YFSETQ. The CDR3 contains 11 residues. Trimming removed 4 bases from V and 10 bases from J, with 9 bases in between. The CDR3 sequence: CASSLDIEQFF. The CDR3 nucleotides are TGCGCCAGCAGCCTCGACATAGAGCAGTTCTTC.

The chain has TRBV9 and TRBJ2-7; D gene ambiguous. The CDR3 loop spans 13 amino acids. V dropped 0 bases and J dropped 1 base, with 5 bases sitting between them. Per germline, CDR1 SGDLS and CDR2 YYNGEE. DNA for the CDR3: TGTGCCAGCAGCGTAGACGTTTCCTACGAGCAGTACTTC. Its protein product is CASSVDVSYEQYF.

The chain joins TRBV28 to TRBJ1-2; D not certain. This CDR3 region has 15 residues. The V and J ends lost 3 bases and 4 bases respectively, with 15 bases between them. CDR1 and CDR2 (germline): MDHEN, SYDVKM. CDR3 loop: CASSFLLGSGYGYTF. Written as DNA, the CDR3 is TGTGCCAGCAGTTTTCTTTTGGGCAGTGGCTATGGCTACACCTTC.

This clone showed up just a few times. This chain links TRBV12-1 with TRBJ2-3; the D segment call TRBD2 is taken from the table without a DNA check. TRBV12-1 is noted as a pseudogene. This CDR3 comprises 16 residues. DNA of the CDR3: TGTGCCAGCAGCTTCCCGGGACTAGCGGGAGCAGATACGCAGTATTTT. The encoded protein is CASSFPGLAGADTQYF.

The chain joins TRBV10-3 to TRBJ2-5; 7 bases align to TRBD1. With V trimmed by 3 bases and J by 4 bases, 5 bases remained unmatched. This CDR3 contains 14 residues. Germline V gene sequence: CDR1 ENHRY, CDR2 SYGVKD. The CDR3 reads CAISDSRGRETQYF. The CDR3 coding sequence is TGTGCCATCAGTGACTCGAGGGGGCGAGAGACCCAGTACTTC.

In this sample, this clone turned up once. The chain couples TRBV28 to TRBJ1-5; 9 positions match TRBD1. The V gene's germline CDR1 is MDHEN and CDR2 SYDVKM. The CDR3 consists of 16 residues. V was pared by 6 bases and J by 8 bases, with 14 bases of the junction left unmatched. Here the CDR3 reads CASSRRGQGPNKPQHF. The CDR3 region has the DNA TGTGCCAGCAGCCGTCGCGGACAGGGGCCAAATAAGCCCCAGCATTTT.

DNA of the CDR3: TGTGCCAGCAGCTTGTCTCCACTTCTCCGAGGGCAGTTCTTC. As protein: CASSLSPLLRGQFF. The genes are TRBV5-8 and TRBJ2-1; D not certain. Trimming pared 1 base from V and 12 bases from J, leaving 17 bases between. The CDR3 has 14 residues. CDR1 and CDR2 from the germline V gene are SGHTS and YDEGEE.

In this sample, this clone turned up a few times. This sequence joins TRBV19 and TRBJ1-2; D possibly corresponds to TRBD1 (6 bases). V was cut by 3 bases and J by 6 bases, with 14 bases left in between. Per the germline V gene, CDR1 is LNHDA and CDR2 is SQIVND (reference sequence). The CDR3 extends over 14 amino acids. The CDR3 DNA reads as TGTGCCAGTAGTATCCCGACAGGCCCCCATGGCTACACCTTC. As protein: CASSIPTGPHGYTF.

This clone came up once. This chain connects TRBV21-1 to TRBJ1-4. TRBV21-1 is tagged as a pseudogene. The CDR3 sequence is 18 residues long. CDR3 sequence: CASSTTLGYFGGNEKLFF. CDR3 DNA sequence: TGTGCCAGCAGCACGACACTTGGGTATTTCGGGGGTAATGAAAAACTGTTTTTT.